The next 7 T cell receptor beta chains were all read from a single sample in a study of blood T cell repertoires in COVID-19. Sequencing was performed with immunoSEQ multiplex PCR; in TCRdb, only in-frame clones are kept and a portion is missing. The sample holds just over 60,000 clones, 70% to 80% seen once. The sequenced sample consisted of peripheral blood. The origin of the receptors is a man between 60 and 75 years old with acute or convalescent COVID-19.

The V and J genes are TRBV10-3 and TRBJ2-1, with TRBD1 matching over 10 bases. Per germline, CDR1 ENHRY and CDR2 SYGVKD. V gave up 7 bases and J gave up 7 bases; unmatched junction bases: 16. This CDR3 is 17 amino acids long. CDR3 nucleotide sequence: TGTGCCATCACCAAAAGGACGGGACAGGGGTTTTTAAATGAGCAGTTCTTC. Translated: CAITKRTGQGFLNEQFF.

V is TRBV2 and J is TRBJ2-5; tentative D call: TRBD1 (6 bases). The CDR3 has 15 amino acids. V was clipped by 0 bases and J by 1 base, with 9 bases between them. Germline-derived CDR1 and CDR2 are SNHLY and FYNNEI. The DNA for the CDR3 is TGTGCCAGCAGTGAAGCGTGGGGGCCCCAAGAGACCCAGTACTTC. Residues: CASSEAWGPQETQYF.

This sequence joins TRBV19 and TRBJ2-5; 7 bases are a match to TRBD2. Trimming at V came to 1 base and at J to 0 bases, leaving 5 bases not matched to a gene. Germline V gene sequence: CDR1 LNHDA, CDR2 SQIVND (reference sequence). The CDR3 length is 16 residues. In DNA form, the CDR3 reads TGTGCCAGTAGTATAGGGAACAGCGGGGACCAAGAGACCCAGTACTTC. Its protein product is CASSIGNSGDQETQYF.

V and J are TRBV29-1 and TRBJ1-1; 10 bases line up with TRBD1. V shed 5 bases, J shed 5 bases, and the junction held 11 bases outside the gene matches. The CDR3 is 15 residues long. CDR1 is SQVTM, CDR2 ANQGSEA, per germline. CDR3 residues: CSVLSLGQGLTEAFF. The CDR3 nucleotides read TGCAGCGTTCTTTCCTTGGGACAGGGGCTAACTGAAGCTTTCTTT.

This chain connects TRBV2 to TRBJ1-2; D might be TRBD1 (6 bases). The V gene lost 6 bases and the J gene lost 5 bases, with 16 bases spanning the gap. The CDR3 has 14 amino acids. In germline, CDR1 is SNHLY, CDR2 FYNNEI. CDR3 protein: CASSPDSSGYGYTF. CDR3 nucleotide sequence: TGTGCCAGCAGCCCGGACAGCTCGGGGTATGGCTACACCTTC.

V is TRBV11-2 and J is TRBJ2-5, with 8 bases lining up with TRBD2. The germline V gene has CDR1 SGHAT and CDR2 FQNNGV. Germline trimming cut 1 base from V and 3 bases from J; bases unmatched to any gene: 7. This CDR3 has 16 residues. The CDR3 sequence is CASSLGTSGHEETQYF. In DNA form, the CDR3 reads TGTGCCAGCAGCTTAGGTACTAGCGGTCATGAAGAGACCCAGTACTTC.

DNA of the CDR3: TGTGCCAGCAGTTACATGGGGCTGGACTATGGCTACACCTTC. It translates to CASSYMGLDYGYTF. The chain uses TRBV6-5 and TRBJ1-2; D might be TRBD1 (5 bases). V was cut by 2 bases and J by 3 bases, with 10 bases left in between. Germline loops: CDR1 MNHEY, CDR2 SVGAGI. The CDR3 loop spans 14 amino acids.